This entry describes one T cell receptor beta chain. What it binds is not known. The data belong to a study of T cells expressing NK-cell markers. Overall study context: Most of the eight sequenced donors tested HCMV-seropositive; one tested seronegative.

General study points: Dominant NKG2C+ clonotypes in five or six donors made up roughly 1.0-7.0% of CD8+ T cells. One observes that, in a handful of donors, these clonotypes were also the leading ones within the CD3+CD56-NKG2C+ fraction.

Production of TCR beta cDNA relied on 5'RACE template switching with UMIs. TCRdb reprocessed the 5' RACE reads, with one entry per CDR3 protein and no DNA. The sample features approximately 380,000 distinct CDR3 sequences, with 5.2% in its top ten. The clonotype originates from a man aged 18-75 years in good health. Input material: blood T cells: a sorted CD56 or NKG2C T cell subset, CD4+ or CD8+ T cells, or bulk PBMC T cells (not recorded which).

CDR3 amino acids: CASSPRFRLTRESYNEQFF. V gene TRBV5-1 combines with J gene TRBJ2-1; TCRdb proposes TRBD2, but this gene call is untestable without DNA. This CDR3 contains 19 residues. Germline values: CDR1 SGHRS, CDR2 YFSETQ.